Shown below are 13 T cell receptor beta chains from a single sample sequenced in a study of blood T cell repertoires in COVID-19. TCRdb's table, derived via immunoSEQ multiplex PCR, lists solely in-frame clones and lacks some. In the table there are 400,000 to 450,000 clones, roughly 90% of which are singletons. Sequencing was done on a sample of peripheral blood. All receptors come from a man aged 18 to 29 with COVID-19, enrolled during active disease.

This clone was recorded only once. This chain connects TRBV30 to TRBJ2-2, with D possibly matching TRBD2 (6 bases). The CDR3 contains 16 residues. V was trimmed by 1 base and J by 7 bases, leaving 19 bases between them. CDR1 and CDR2 from the germline V gene are GTSNPN and SVGIG (reference sequence). The CDR3 region has the DNA TGTGCCTGGAGTGCGAAACCACGACCGGGAGTCGGGGAGCTGTTTTTT. Translated: CAWSAKPRPGVGELFF.

The V call is TRBV29-1, the J call TRBJ2-5; TRBD1 is a possible D gene (5 bases). V lost 6 bases and J 1 base, leaving 9 bases between the germline ends. CDR3 size: 12 residues. The germline gives CDR1 SQVTM, CDR2 ANQGSEA. CDR3 in DNA: TGCAGCGTGTCACAGGTCCAAGAGACCCAGTACTTC. Amino acids: CSVSQVQETQYF.

The J gene is TRBJ2-7, the V gene TRBV7-9; D is ambiguous. V shed 0 bases and J shed 2 bases, with 14 bases lying between them. Germline V gene sequence: CDR1 SEHNR, CDR2 FQNEAQ (reference sequence). The CDR3 covers 16 residues. The CDR3 loop is CASSLAESRLTYEQYF. Written as DNA, the CDR3 is TGTGCCAGCAGCTTAGCGGAGAGTCGATTAACCTACGAGCAGTACTTC.

The rearrangement uses TRBV7-9 and TRBJ2-1; 11 bases are shared with TRBD2. CDR1 and CDR2 (germline): SEHNR, FQNEAQ (reference sequence). V lost 5 bases, J lost 4 bases, and 19 bases stayed unmatched. The CDR3 is 20 amino acids. The CDR3 protein is CASSGGLAAANEGKYNEQFF. The CDR3 DNA follows: TGTGCCAGCAGCGGGGGACTAGCGGCTGCCAATGAAGGGAAATACAATGAGCAGTTCTTC.

The chain combines TRBV6-5 with TRBJ2-5, with D hard to call. This CDR3 spans 10 amino acids. With 10 bases removed from V and 1 base from J, the gap between germline ends came to 4 bases. Germline V CDR1 and CDR2: MNHEY, SVGAGI. For the CDR3, the DNA is TGTGCCACTACCCAAGAGACCCAGTACTTC. Protein: CATTQETQYF.

The chain joins TRBV7-9 to TRBJ2-1; 11 bases align to TRBD2. Germline assignment: CDR1 SEHNR and CDR2 FQNEAQ (reference sequence). The ends lost 5 bases at V and 7 bases at J; junction bases unmatched: 7. This CDR3 region has 15 residues. DNA for the CDR3: TGTGCCAGCAGCGATCGACTAGCGGGAATGAATGAGCAGTTCTTC. Protein: CASSDRLAGMNEQFF.

This chain's CDR3 is CASGWGTGGTEAFF. The CDR3 DNA sequence: TGTGCCAGCGGCTGGGGGACAGGGGGCACTGAAGCTTTCTTT. The chain employs TRBV28 and TRBJ1-1; 11 bases are a match to TRBD1. CDR3 length: 14 amino acids. J lost 4 bases, V lost 8 bases, and 6 bases had no gene match. In germline, CDR1 is MDHEN, CDR2 SYDVKM.

This chain joins TRBV12-5 and TRBJ2-2; 8 bases line up with TRBD2. V lost 3 bases, J lost 6 bases, and 6 bases stayed unmatched. CDR1 and CDR2 (germline): LGHNT, FRNRAP. The CDR3 has 15 amino acids. The CDR3 sequence is CASGLGGGPAGELFF. CDR3 bases: TGTGCTAGTGGTTTAGGCGGGGGGCCAGCCGGGGAGCTGTTTTTT.

The gene calls are TRBV2 and TRBJ2-4; the D is unclear. The CDR3 length is 12 residues. CDR1 SNHLY and CDR2 FYNNEI come from the germline V gene. V shed 6 bases and J shed 5 bases, with 8 bases lying between them. CDR3 DNA sequence: TGTGCCAGCAGACAAACAGAAAACATTCAGTACTTC. This gives the protein CASRQTENIQYF.

This clone was picked up one time. The chain couples TRBV5-1 to TRBJ1-2, with no clear D. This CDR3 spans 16 amino acids. The germline CDR1 and CDR2 sequences are SGHRS and YFSETQ. V was shortened by 0 bases and J by 0 bases, with 12 bases between the two germline ends. CDR3 in DNA: TGCGCCAGCAGCTTGGTTAGTAATCACGCTAACTATGGCTACACCTTC. Amino acids: CASSLVSNHANYGYTF.

The V gene is TRBV4-1, the J gene TRBJ2-7; weak D call: TRBD2 (6 bases). The CDR3 covers 18 residues. Trimming took 1 base from V and 0 from J, leaving 19 bases between them. Per germline, CDR1 MGHRA and CDR2 YSYEKL. The CDR3 is CASSQVVSGVLTSYEQYF. In DNA form, the CDR3 reads TGCGCCAGCAGCCAAGTTGTGTCGGGGGTCCTTACCTCCTACGAGCAGTACTTC.

This sequence joins TRBV18 and TRBJ1-4, with D tentatively TRBD1 (6 bases). Germline CDR1 and CDR2: KGHSH and LQKENI. This CDR3 is built from 13 residues. Trimming took off 3 bases at V and 8 bases at J, with 10 bases between the two ends. The chain's CDR3 is CASSPQGSEKLFF. The CDR3 DNA reads TGTGCCAGCTCACCTCAGGGGAGCGAAAAACTGTTTTTT.

J is TRBJ1-2 and V is TRBV11-2; D is unresolved. The V end was cut by 0 bases, the J end by 0 bases, with 8 bases between. The CDR3 runs 15 residues. Germline V lookup: CDR1 SGHAT, CDR2 FQNNGV. CDR3 protein: CASSLDLSTNYGYTF. The CDR3 DNA sequence: TGTGCCAGCAGCTTAGATCTGAGTACTAACTATGGCTACACCTTC.